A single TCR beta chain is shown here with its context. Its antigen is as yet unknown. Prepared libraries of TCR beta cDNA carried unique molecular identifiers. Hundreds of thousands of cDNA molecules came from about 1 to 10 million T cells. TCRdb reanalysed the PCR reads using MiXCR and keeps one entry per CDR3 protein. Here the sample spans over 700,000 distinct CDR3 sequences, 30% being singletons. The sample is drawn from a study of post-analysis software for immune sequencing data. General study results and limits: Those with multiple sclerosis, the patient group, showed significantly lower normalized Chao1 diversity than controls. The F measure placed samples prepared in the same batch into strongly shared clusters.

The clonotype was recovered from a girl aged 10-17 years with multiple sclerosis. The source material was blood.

The CDR3 sequence is CASNNRNYNSPLHF. As DNA, the CDR3 is TGTGCCAGCAACAACAGGAATTACAATTCACCCCTCCACTTT. V and J are TRBV12-3 or TRBV12-4 and TRBJ1-6; D is possibly TRBD1 (5 bases). The CDR3 runs to 14 residues. V shed 7 bases and J shed 7 bases, with 14 bases lying between them.